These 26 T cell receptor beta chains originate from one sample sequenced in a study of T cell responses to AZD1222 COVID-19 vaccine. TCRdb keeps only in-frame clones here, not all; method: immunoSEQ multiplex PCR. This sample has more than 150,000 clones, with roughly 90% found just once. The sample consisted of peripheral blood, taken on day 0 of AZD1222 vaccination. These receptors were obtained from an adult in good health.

The CDR3 sequence is CASSSSTERPSTLFF. For the CDR3, the DNA is TGTGCCAGCAGTTCCTCGACCGAAAGGCCGTCGACTTTGTTCTTC. V gene TRBV28 combines with J gene TRBJ2-1, with D hard to call. The germline CDR1 and CDR2 sequences are MDHEN and SYDVKM. V shed 4 bases and J shed 15 bases, with 25 bases lying between them. The CDR3 consists of 15 residues. Full variable domain (outside the CDR3, taken from reference TRBV28 and TRBJ2-1): DVKVTQSSRYLVKRTGEKVFLECVQDMDHENMFWYRQDPGLGLRLIYFSYDVKMKEKGDIPEGYSVSREKKERFSLILESASTNQTSMYLCASSSSTERPSTLFFGPGTRLTVL.

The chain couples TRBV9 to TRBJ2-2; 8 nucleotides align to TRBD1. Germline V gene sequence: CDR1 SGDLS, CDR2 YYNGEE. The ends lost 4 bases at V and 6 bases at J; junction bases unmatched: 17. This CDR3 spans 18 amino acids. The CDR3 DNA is TGTGCCAGCAGCCCAGCGGACAGGGCGGTTTATGGGGCCGGGGAGCTGTTTTTT. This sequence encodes CASSPADRAVYGAGELFF. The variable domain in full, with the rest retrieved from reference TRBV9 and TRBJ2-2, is DSGVTQTPKHLITATGQRVTLRCSPRSGDLSVYWYQQSLDQGLQFLIQYYNGEERAKGNILERFSAQQFPDLHSELNLSSLELGDSALYFCASSPADRAVYGAGELFFGEGSRLTVL.

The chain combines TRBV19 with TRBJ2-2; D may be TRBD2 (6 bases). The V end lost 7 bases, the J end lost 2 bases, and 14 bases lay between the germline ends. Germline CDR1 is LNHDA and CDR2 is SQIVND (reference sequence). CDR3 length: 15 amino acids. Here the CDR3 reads CASTPWDLNTGELFF. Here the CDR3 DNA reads TGTGCCAGTACCCCATGGGACTTAAACACCGGGGAGCTGTTTTTT.

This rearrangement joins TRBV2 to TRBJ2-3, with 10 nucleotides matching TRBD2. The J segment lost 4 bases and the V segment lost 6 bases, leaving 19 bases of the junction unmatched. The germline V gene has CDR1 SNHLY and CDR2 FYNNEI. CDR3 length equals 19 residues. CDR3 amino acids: CASSSRGASGRDRADTQYF. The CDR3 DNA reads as TGTGCCAGCAGCTCCAGGGGGGCTAGCGGGAGAGATCGGGCAGATACGCAGTATTTT.

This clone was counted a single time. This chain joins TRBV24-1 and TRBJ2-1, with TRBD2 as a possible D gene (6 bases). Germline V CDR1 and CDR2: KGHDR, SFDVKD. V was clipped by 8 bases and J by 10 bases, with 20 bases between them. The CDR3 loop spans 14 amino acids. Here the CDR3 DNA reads TGTGCCACCAAGAACGCGGGACCCGCTGGGGAGCAGTTCTTC. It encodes CATKNAGPAGEQFF.

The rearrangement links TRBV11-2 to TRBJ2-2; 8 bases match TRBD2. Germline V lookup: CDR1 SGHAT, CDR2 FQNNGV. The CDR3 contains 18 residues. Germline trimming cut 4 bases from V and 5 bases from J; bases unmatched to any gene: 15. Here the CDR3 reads CASSSRGGVTRTTGELFF. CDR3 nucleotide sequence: TGTGCCAGCAGCTCCCGGGGGGGTGTGACCAGAACGACCGGGGAGCTGTTTTTT.

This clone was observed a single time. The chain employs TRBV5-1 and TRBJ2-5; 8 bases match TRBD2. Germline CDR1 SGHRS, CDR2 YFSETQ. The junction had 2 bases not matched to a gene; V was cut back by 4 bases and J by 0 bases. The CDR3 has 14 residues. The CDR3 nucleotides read TGCGCCAGCAGCCGGGAGGGGTACCAAGAGACCCAGTACTTC. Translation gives CASSREGYQETQYF.

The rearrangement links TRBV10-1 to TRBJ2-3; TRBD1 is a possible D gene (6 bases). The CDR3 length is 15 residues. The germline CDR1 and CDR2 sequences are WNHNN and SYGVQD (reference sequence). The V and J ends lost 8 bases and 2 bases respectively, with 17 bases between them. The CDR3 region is CASRAWTEPTDTQYF. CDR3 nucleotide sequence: TGCGCCAGCCGAGCCTGGACAGAACCCACAGATACGCAGTATTTT.

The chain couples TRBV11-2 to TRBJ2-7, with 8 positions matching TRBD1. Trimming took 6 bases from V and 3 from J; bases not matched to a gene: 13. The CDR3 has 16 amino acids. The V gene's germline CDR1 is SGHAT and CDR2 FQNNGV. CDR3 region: CASRRSAGGVYYEQYF. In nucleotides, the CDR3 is TGTGCCAGCAGGCGCTCGGCAGGGGGCGTTTACTACGAGCAGTACTTC.

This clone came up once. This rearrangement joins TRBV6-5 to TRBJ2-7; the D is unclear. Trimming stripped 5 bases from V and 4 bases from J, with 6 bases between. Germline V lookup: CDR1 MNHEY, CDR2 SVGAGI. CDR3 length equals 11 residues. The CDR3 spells CASSNRYEQYF. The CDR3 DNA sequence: TGTGCCAGCAGTAACCGTTACGAGCAGTACTTC.

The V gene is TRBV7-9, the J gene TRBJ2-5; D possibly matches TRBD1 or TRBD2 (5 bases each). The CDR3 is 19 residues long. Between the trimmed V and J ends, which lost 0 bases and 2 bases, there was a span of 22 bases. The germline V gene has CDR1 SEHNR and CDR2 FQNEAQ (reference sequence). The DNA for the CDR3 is TGTGCCAGCAGCTTAGCGTACGGAGGACACACGTTTAAACAAGAGACCCAGTACTTC. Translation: CASSLAYGGHTFKQETQYF. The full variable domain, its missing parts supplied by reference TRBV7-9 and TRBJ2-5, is DTGVSQNPRHKITKRGQNVTFRCDPISEHNRLYWYRQTLGQGPEFLTYFQNEAQLEKSRLLSDRFSAERPKGSFSTLEIQRTEQGDSAMYLCASSLAYGGHTFKQETQYFGPGTRLLVL.

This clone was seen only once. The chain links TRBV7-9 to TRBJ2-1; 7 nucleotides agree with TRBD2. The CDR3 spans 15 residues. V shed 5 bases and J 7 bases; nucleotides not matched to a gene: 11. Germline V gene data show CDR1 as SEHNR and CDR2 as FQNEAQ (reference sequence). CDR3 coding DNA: TGTGCCAGCAGCGCCGTTGCGGGAGTGAGGAATGAGCAGTTCTTC. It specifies CASSAVAGVRNEQFF.

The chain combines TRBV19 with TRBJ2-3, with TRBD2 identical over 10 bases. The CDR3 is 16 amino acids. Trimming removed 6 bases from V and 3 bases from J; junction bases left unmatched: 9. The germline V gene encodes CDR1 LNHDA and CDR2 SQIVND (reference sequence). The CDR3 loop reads CASSSGSGRGTDTQYF. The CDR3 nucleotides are TGTGCCAGTAGCAGCGGAAGCGGGAGGGGAACAGATACGCAGTATTTT.

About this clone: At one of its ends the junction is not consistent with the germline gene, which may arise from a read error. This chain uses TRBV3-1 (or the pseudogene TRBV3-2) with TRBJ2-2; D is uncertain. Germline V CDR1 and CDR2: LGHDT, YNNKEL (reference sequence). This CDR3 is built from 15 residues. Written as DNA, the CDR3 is TGTGCCAGCAGGCAAGGGCACATTTACACCGGGGAGCTGTTTTTT. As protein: CASRQGHIYTGELFF.

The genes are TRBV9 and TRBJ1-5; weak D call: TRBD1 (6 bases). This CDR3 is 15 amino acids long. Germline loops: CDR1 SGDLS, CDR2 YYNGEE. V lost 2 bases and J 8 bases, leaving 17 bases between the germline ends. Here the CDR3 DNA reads TGTGCCAGCAGCGTCGCCGGGACAAATTGGGAGCCCCAGCATTTT. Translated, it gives CASSVAGTNWEPQHF.

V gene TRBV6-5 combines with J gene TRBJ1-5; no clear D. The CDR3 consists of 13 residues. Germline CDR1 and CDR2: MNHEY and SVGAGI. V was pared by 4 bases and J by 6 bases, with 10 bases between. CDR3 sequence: CASSSDVVQPQHF. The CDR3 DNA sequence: TGTGCCAGCAGTTCCGATGTTGTTCAGCCCCAGCATTTT.

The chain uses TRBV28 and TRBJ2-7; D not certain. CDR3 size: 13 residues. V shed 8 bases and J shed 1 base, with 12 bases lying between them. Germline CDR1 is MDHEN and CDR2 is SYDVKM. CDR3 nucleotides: TGTGCCAGCGTAAACTGGGGATCCTACGAGCAGTACTTC. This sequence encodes CASVNWGSYEQYF. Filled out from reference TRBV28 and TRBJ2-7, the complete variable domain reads DVKVTQSSRYLVKRTGEKVFLECVQDMDHENMFWYRQDPGLGLRLIYFSYDVKMKEKGDIPEGYSVSREKKERFSLILESASTNQTSMYLCASVNWGSYEQYFGPGTRLTVT.

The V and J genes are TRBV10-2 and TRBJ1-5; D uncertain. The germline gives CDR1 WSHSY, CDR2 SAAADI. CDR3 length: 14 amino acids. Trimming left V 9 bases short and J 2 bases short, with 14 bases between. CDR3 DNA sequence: TGCGCCAGTTCTATGTCTGGCGGCAATCAGCCCCAGCATTTT. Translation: CASSMSGGNQPQHF.

The CDR3 nucleotides read TGTGCCAGCAGGGGCGAAAAACTGTTTTTT. It codes for CASRGEKLFF. J is TRBJ1-4 and V is TRBV28; D remains unclear. The CDR3 totals 10 residues. V was pared by 6 bases and J by 8 bases, with 4 bases between. Germline CDR1 and CDR2: MDHEN and SYDVKM.

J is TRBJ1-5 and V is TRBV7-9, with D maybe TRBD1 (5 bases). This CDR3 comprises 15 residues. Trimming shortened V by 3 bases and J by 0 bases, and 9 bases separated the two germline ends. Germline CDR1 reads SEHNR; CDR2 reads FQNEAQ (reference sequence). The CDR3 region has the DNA TGTGCCAGCAGCTTTTCAGGGAATAGCAATCAGCCCCAGCATTTT. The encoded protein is CASSFSGNSNQPQHF.

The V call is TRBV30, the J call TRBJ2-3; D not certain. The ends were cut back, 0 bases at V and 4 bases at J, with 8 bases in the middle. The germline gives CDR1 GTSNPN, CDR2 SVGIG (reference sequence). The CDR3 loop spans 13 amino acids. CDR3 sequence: CAWSVTVADTQYF. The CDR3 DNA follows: TGTGCCTGGAGTGTTACCGTAGCAGATACGCAGTATTTT.

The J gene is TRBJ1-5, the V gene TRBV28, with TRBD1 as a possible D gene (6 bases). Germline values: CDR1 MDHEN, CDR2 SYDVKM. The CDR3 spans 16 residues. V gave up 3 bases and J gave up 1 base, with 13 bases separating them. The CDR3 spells CASSFRGGRSNQPQHF. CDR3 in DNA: TGTGCCAGCAGTTTTAGGGGGGGAAGGAGCAATCAGCCCCAGCATTTT.

The CDR3 region has the DNA TGTGCCAGTAGTATTGAGGTTTTTGATCAGTCATTGGGGCAGTTCTTC. It codes for CASSIEVFDQSLGQFF. This chain uses TRBV19 with TRBJ2-1; D is unresolved. Trimming took off 3 bases at V and 12 bases at J, with 24 bases between the two ends. CDR3 length equals 16 residues. Looked up from germline, CDR1 is LNHDA and CDR2 is SQIVND (reference sequence).

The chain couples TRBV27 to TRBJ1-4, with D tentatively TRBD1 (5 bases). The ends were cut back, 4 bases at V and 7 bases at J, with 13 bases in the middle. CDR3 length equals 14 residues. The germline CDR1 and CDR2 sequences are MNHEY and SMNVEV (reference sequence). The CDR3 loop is CASSSGWGAEKLFF. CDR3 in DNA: TGTGCCAGCAGTTCAGGGTGGGGCGCTGAAAAACTGTTTTTT.

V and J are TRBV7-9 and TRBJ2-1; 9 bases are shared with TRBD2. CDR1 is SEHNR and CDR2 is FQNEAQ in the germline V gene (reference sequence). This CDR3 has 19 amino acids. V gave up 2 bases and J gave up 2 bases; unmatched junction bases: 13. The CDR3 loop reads CASSLRGAGGPNPYNEQFF. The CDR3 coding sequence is TGTGCCAGCAGCTTACGGGGGGCGGGAGGGCCAAACCCCTACAATGAGCAGTTCTTC. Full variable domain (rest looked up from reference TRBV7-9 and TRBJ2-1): DTGVSQNPRHKITKRGQNVTFRCDPISEHNRLYWYRQTLGQGPEFLTYFQNEAQLEKSRLLSDRFSAERPKGSFSTLEIQRTEQGDSAMYLCASSLRGAGGPNPYNEQFFGPGTRLTVL.

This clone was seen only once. The DNA for the CDR3 is TGTGCCAGCAGCCAAGCTCTAGCGGGCCCGAACACCGGGGAGCTGTTTTTT. It codes for CASSQALAGPNTGELFF. This chain uses TRBV3-1 (or the pseudogene TRBV3-2) with TRBJ2-2; 8 positions agree with TRBD2. CDR1 is LGHDT and CDR2 is YNNKEL in the germline V gene (reference sequence). V was clipped by 1 base and J by 0 bases; unmatched bases: 4. The CDR3 extends over 17 amino acids.